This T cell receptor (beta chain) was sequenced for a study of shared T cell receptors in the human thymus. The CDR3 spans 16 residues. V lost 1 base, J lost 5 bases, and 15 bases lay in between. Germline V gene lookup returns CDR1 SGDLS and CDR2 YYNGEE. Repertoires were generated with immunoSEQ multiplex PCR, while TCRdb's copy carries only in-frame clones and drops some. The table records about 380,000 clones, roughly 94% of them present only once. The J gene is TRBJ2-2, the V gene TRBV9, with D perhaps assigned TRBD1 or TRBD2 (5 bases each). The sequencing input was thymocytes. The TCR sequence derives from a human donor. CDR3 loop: CASSVSTGTDTGELFF. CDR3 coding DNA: TGTGCCAGCAGCGTAAGTACCGGGACCGATACCGGGGAGCTGTTTTTT.